This record covers a single T cell receptor (beta chain). The data originate from a study of T cell changes during pregnancy in multiple sclerosis. This CDR3 has 17 amino acids. The germline CDR1 and CDR2 sequences are SGHRS and YFSETQ. The V and J ends lost 0 bases and 5 bases, in that order; junction bases with no gene match: 12. The method was immunoSEQ multiplex PCR; TCRdb's version includes in-frame clones alone and lacks a portion of them. The table records about 68,000 clones, around nine tenths of them present only once. This chain joins TRBV5-1 and TRBJ2-7; 9 positions match TRBD1. Specimen: peripheral blood, collected in the third trimester of pregnancy. This receptor was obtained from a female donor with multiple sclerosis, enrolled in a pregnancy study. The CDR3 protein is CASSLARLRDRAHEQYF. CDR3 nucleotide sequence: TGCGCCAGCAGCTTGGCCAGACTAAGGGACAGGGCCCACGAGCAGTACTTC.